Listed below are T cell receptor beta chains from one sample, sequenced in a study of tumor-infiltrating lymphocytes in localized non-small cell lung cancer. The repertoire was sequenced with immunoSEQ multiplex PCR; TCRdb's copy has only in-frame clones and lacks some. The table shows about 16,000 clones, with 70% to 85% occurring only once. The sample consisted of lung tumor tissue. All receptors come from a human donor with non-small cell lung cancer. CDR3s include the opening cysteine and the closing phenylalanine or tryptophan. D genes are given only for firm matches. Clone size, where shown, is once, few, many, or a class for clones that have expanded.

clone size,V gene,D gene,J gene,CDR3 protein,CDR3 DNA
NA,TRBV4-1,NA,TRBJ1-2,CASSQDGRGGYTF,TGCGCCAGCAGCCAAGATGGGAGGGGTGGCTACACCTTC
NA,TRBV14,NA,TRBJ2-7,CASSRRIGYEQYF,TGTGCCAGCAGCCGAAGGATCGGCTACGAGCAGTACTTC
NA,TRBV28,NA,TRBJ2-5,CASSSPPAGPPQETQYF,TGTGCCAGCAGTTCCCCGCCGGCAGGGCCTCCCCAAGAGACCCAGTACTTC
few,TRBV28,NA,TRBJ1-1,CASTLNTEAFF,TGTGCCAGCACTCTCAACACTGAAGCTTTCTTT
few,TRBV29-1,NA,TRBJ1-3,CSVEPRVGNTIYF,TGCAGCGTTGAACCGCGGGTTGGAAACACCATATATTTT
NA,TRBV7-9,TRBD2,TRBJ2-7,CAIASVAGDPYEQYF,TGTGCCATCGCCTCTGTAGCGGGAGATCCCTACGAGCAGTACTTC
NA,TRBV2,TRBD1,TRBJ1-2,CASSAGGSRYTF,TGTGCCAGCAGTGCAGGGGGCAGTCGCTACACCTTC
NA,TRBV7-8,NA,TRBJ2-3,CASSPVRTQYF,TGTGCCAGCAGCCCCGTAAGGACGCAGTATTTT
NA,TRBV28,TRBD2,TRBJ2-5,CASSLLGLAGGGETQYF,TGTGCCAGCAGCCTGCTAGGACTAGCGGGAGGAGGAGAGACCCAGTACTTC
NA,TRBV12-5,NA,TRBJ2-1,CASGPGNEQFF,TGTGCTAGTGGTCCAGGGAATGAGCAGTTCTTC
NA,TRBV15,NA,TRBJ2-5,CATSRDTRLRGRGQETQYF,TGTGCCACCAGCAGAGATACCCGCCTGCGGGGTCGGGGCCAAGAGACCCAGTACTTC
NA,TRBV19,NA,TRBJ1-2,CASTGQSFYGYTF,TGTGCCAGTACCGGACAAAGCTTCTATGGCTACACCTTC
NA,TRBV7-2,TRBD2,TRBJ2-1,CASSLVRTSVEQFF,TGTGCCAGCAGCTTGGTTAGGACTAGCGTTGAGCAGTTCTTC
NA,TRBV7-2,TRBD1,TRBJ1-6,CASKRTGADNSPLHF,TGTGCCAGCAAAAGGACAGGAGCGGATAATTCACCCCTCCACTTT
once,TRBV4-3,NA,TRBJ2-7,CASSQGRGYSYEQYF,TGCGCCAGCAGCCAAGGGAGGGGATATTCCTACGAGCAGTACTTC
NA,TRBV7-8,NA,TRBJ2-7,CASSLSRSYEQYF,TGTGCCAGCAGCTTAAGTCGGAGCTACGAGCAGTACTTC
NA,TRBV25-1,NA,TRBJ2-7,CASSGSDPYYEQYF,TGTGCCAGCAGTGGATCGGACCCCTACTACGAGCAGTACTTC
NA,TRBV6-1,TRBD2,TRBJ2-7,CASSGSSGTYEQYF,TGTGCCAGCAGTGGCTCTAGCGGTACCTACGAGCAGTACTTC
NA,TRBV5-1,NA,TRBJ2-7,CASSLLLRGVEEQYF,TGCGCCAGCAGCCTACTACTTCGAGGAGTGGAAGAGCAGTACTTC
NA,TRBV18,TRBD2,TRBJ2-1,CASSPPTSGRYEQFF,TGTGCCAGCTCACCACCGACTAGCGGGAGATATGAGCAGTTCTTC
NA,TRBV27,TRBD2,TRBJ2-3,CASSPRGTDTQYF,TGTGCCAGCAGTCCGCGGGGGACAGATACGCAGTATTTT
NA,TRBV7-2,NA,TRBJ2-7,CASSNGLIPYEQYF,TGTGCCAGCAGCAACGGACTCATCCCCTACGAGCAGTACTTC
NA,TRBV7-6,NA,TRBJ2-5,CATVPGGRVGETQYF,TGTGCCACCGTACCCGGGGGACGAGTTGGAGAGACCCAGTACTTC
NA,TRBV10-2,NA,TRBJ2-7,CASKLGASVEQYF,TGCGCCAGTAAACTGGGGGCTTCCGTCGAGCAGTACTTC
NA,TRBV5-1,NA,TRBJ2-7,CASSYRLGAYEQYF,TGCGCCAGCAGCTACCGACTAGGCGCGTACGAGCAGTACTTC
NA,TRBV2,TRBD1,TRBJ1-1,CASSEWDRYTEAFF,TGTGCCAGCAGTGAATGGGACAGATACACTGAAGCTTTCTTT
NA,TRBV13,TRBD2,TRBJ2-5,CASSLGGLAGIQETQYF,TGTGCCAGCAGCTTGGGAGGACTAGCGGGGATTCAAGAGACCCAGTACTTC
NA,TRBV19,NA,TRBJ2-1,CASSTLFVGNEQFF,TGTGCCAGTAGTACGTTGTTTGTAGGAAATGAGCAGTTCTTC
NA,TRBV27,TRBD1,TRBJ1-2,CASRSTGGIYGYTF,TGTGCCAGCAGATCGACAGGGGGAATCTATGGCTACACCTTC
NA,TRBV5-1,TRBD2,TRBJ2-1,CASSLGASGRLGGNEQFF,TGCGCCAGCAGCTTGGGGGCTAGCGGACGTTTAGGAGGCAATGAGCAGTTCTTC
NA,TRBV9,NA,TRBJ2-7,CASSVATRAEQYF,TGTGCCAGCAGCGTAGCTACGAGGGCCGAGCAGTACTTC
NA,TRBV29-1,NA,TRBJ1-2,CSVIQNNYGYTF,TGCAGCGTAATACAGAATAACTATGGCTACACCTTC
NA,TRBV29-1,TRBD2,TRBJ2-4,CSVVWEREGWDIQYF,TGCAGCGTTGTGTGGGAGCGGGAGGGTTGGGACATTCAGTACTTC
NA,TRBV4-2,TRBD2,TRBJ2-7,CASSQVGIAGRRYEQYF,TGTGCCAGCAGCCAAGTGGGGATAGCGGGGCGCCGGTACGAGCAGTACTTC
once,TRBV7-9,TRBD1,TRBJ2-6,CASSPAGTGSSGANVLTF,TGTGCCAGCAGCCCGGCTGGGACAGGGAGCTCTGGGGCCAACGTCCTGACTTTC
once,TRBV6-6,NA,TRBJ2-7,CASSYSRGYEQYF,TGTGCCAGCAGTTACTCCAGGGGCTACGAGCAGTACTTC
NA,TRBV7-3,NA,TRBJ2-1,CASSSTERRAPYNEQFF,TGTGCCAGCAGCTCAACCGAGCGGAGGGCCCCATACAATGAGCAGTTCTTC
NA,TRBV10-3,NA,TRBJ2-2,CAISGDRYTGELFF,TGTGCCATCAGCGGGGACCGATACACCGGGGAGCTGTTTTTT
NA,TRBV25-1,NA,TRBJ2-6,CARRSSGANVLTF,TGTGCCAGAAGATCCTCTGGGGCCAACGTCCTGACTTTC
once,TRBV4-2,NA,TRBJ2-3,CASSQDSASVTDTQYF,TGTGCCAGCAGCCAAGATTCGGCTAGCGTAACAGATACGCAGTATTTT
NA,TRBV20-1,NA,TRBJ2-3,CSAEEDTQYF,TGCAGTGCGGAAGAGGATACGCAGTATTTT
few,TRBV27,NA,TRBJ1-2,CASSLSRGMGGVDYGYTF,TGTGCCAGCAGTTTATCGAGGGGAATGGGGGGAGTGGACTATGGCTACACCTTC
NA,TRBV19,NA,TRBJ2-5,CASSSGLETQYF,TGTGCCAGTAGTAGTGGCCTAGAGACCCAGTACTTC
NA,TRBV30,NA,TRBJ1-4,CAWSIPPGIGKLFF,TGTGCCTGGAGTATCCCTCCCGGAATTGGAAAACTGTTTTTT
NA,TRBV4-1,TRBD1,TRBJ1-5,CASSQAIGTGNGQPQHF,TGCGCCAGCAGCCAAGCGATAGGGACAGGGAATGGTCAGCCCCAGCATTTT
NA,TRBV7-2,NA,TRBJ2-6,CASSLVPGWGANVLTF,TGTGCCAGCAGCTTAGTTCCGGGATGGGGGGCCAACGTCCTGACTTTC
NA,TRBV6-1,TRBD2,TRBJ2-7,CASTSAGGSYEQYF,TGTGCCAGCACCTCAGCGGGAGGGTCCTACGAGCAGTACTTC
NA,TRBV12-5,TRBD2,TRBJ2-1,CASGQPGGSYNEQFF,TGTGCTAGTGGTCAACCCGGGGGGTCCTACAATGAGCAGTTCTTC
NA,TRBV18,NA,TRBJ1-1,CASSPPQGLNTEAFF,TGTGCCAGCTCACCACCTCAGGGTTTGAACACTGAAGCTTTCTTT
NA,TRBV7-9,NA,TRBJ1-1,CASSPRQSPEAFF,TGTGCCAGCAGCCCCAGACAGTCCCCTGAAGCTTTCTTT
NA,TRBV10-3,NA,TRBJ1-2,CAISESRDYGYTF,TGTGCCATCAGTGAGTCCCGGGACTATGGCTACACCTTC
NA,TRBV29-1,NA,TRBJ1-1,CCVQMNTEAFF,TGCTGTGTACAGATGAACACTGAAGCTTTCTTT
once,TRBV5-4,NA,TRBJ2-2,CASFKRGGQRTGELFF,TGTGCCAGCTTCAAGAGGGGAGGTCAAAGGACCGGGGAGCTGTTTTTT
few,TRBV11-2,NA,TRBJ1-5,CASSLVAGSNQPQHF,TGTGCCAGCAGCTTAGTGGCAGGGAGCAATCAGCCCCAGCATTTT
NA,TRBV7-9,NA,TRBJ1-5,CASSLGMQRHSNQPQHF,TGTGCCAGCAGCTTAGGAATGCAGAGGCATAGCAATCAGCCCCAGCATTTT
few,TRBV28,NA,TRBJ2-7,CASSSLGGDYEQYF,TGTGCCAGCAGTTCACTAGGGGGGGATTACGAGCAGTACTTC
NA,TRBV6-1,NA,TRBJ2-7,CASSAERGGRIEQYF,TGTGCCAGCAGTGCGGAGAGGGGAGGTCGTATCGAGCAGTACTTC
NA,TRBV6-1,NA,TRBJ2-1,CASSEEVGGYNEQFF,TGTGCCAGCAGTGAAGAGGTGGGAGGATACAATGAGCAGTTCTTC
NA,TRBV29-1,NA,TRBJ1-1,CSVAQRGEAFF,TGCAGCGTTGCTCAAAGGGGTGAAGCTTTCTTT
NA,TRBV10-3,TRBD1,TRBJ2-7,CAIRPGQGDREQYF,TGTGCCATCAGACCGGGACAGGGGGATCGCGAGCAGTACTTC